The source of this T cell receptor (beta chain) is a study of blood T cell repertoires in COVID-19. Looking at the study overall: The samples span acute and convalescent COVID-19 from the United States, Italy and Spain.

J lost 0 bases, V lost 0 bases, and 10 bases had no gene match. The CDR3 extends over 19 amino acids. Germline V lookup: CDR1 SGHNT, CDR2 YENEEA. Using immunoSEQ multiplex PCR, the repertoire was profiled, and TCRdb retains in-frame clones only, with some absent. The top ten hold less than 0.75% of the sample, which has some 430,000 clones, roughly 87% seen once. The receptor comes from a man younger than 30 who had recovered from COVID-19. Sequences were obtained from PBMCs or T cells enriched from blood (not recorded which). This chain links TRBV11-3 with TRBJ2-3; TRBD1 aligns across 9 bases. CDR3 bases: TGTGCCAGCAGCTTAGATGGGACAGGGTACTACACTAGCACAGATACGCAGTATTTT. As protein: CASSLDGTGYYTSTDTQYF.